This TCR beta chain was identified in a study of beta chain features in type 1 diabetes. Germline V gives CDR1 SGHNT, CDR2 YYREEE (reference sequence). The CDR3 contains 13 residues. Unmatched junction bases numbered 1, after V lost 3 bases and J lost 6 bases. Of the isolated RNA, all was reverse transcribed, and so the sequenced material was expressed TCRB transcripts. The assay was immunoSEQ multiplex PCR, and TCRdb's table has in-frame clones only and misses some. The table has about 150,000 clones, under 60% seen once. The chain is built from TRBV5-4 and TRBJ2-3; TRBD2 agrees at 10 bases. The sequence derives from a man aged 18-30 years in good health. Material for sequencing was Tregs from blood. In nucleotides, the CDR3 is TGTGCCAGCAGCTGGGGACTAGCGGATACGCAGTATTTT. Protein sequence: CASSWGLADTQYF.